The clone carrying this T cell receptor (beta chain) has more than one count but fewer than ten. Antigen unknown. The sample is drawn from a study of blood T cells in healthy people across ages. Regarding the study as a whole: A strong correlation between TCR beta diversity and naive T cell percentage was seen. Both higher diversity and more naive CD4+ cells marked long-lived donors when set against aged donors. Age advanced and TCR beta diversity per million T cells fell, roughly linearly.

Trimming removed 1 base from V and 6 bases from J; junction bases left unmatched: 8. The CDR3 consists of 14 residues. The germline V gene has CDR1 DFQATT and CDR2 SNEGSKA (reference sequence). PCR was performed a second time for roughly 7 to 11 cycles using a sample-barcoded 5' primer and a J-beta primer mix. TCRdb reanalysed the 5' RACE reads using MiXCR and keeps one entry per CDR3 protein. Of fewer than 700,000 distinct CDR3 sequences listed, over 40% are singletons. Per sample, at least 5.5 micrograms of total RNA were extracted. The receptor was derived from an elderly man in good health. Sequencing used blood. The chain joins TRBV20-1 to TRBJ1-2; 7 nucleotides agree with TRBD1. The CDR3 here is CSARGNRGWDGYTF. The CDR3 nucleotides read TGCAGTGCTAGAGGCAACAGGGGCTGGGATGGCTACACCTTC.